The 5 T cell receptor beta chains listed next were all sequenced from one sample in a study of T cells after posttransplantation cyclophosphamide. Assay used: immunoSEQ multiplex PCR; TCRdb lists only in-frame clones, some missing. This table holds 4,000 to 4,500 clones, 75% to 85% found once. Treatment was busulfan-fludarabine conditioning, a marrow graft, and cyclophosphamide on days +3 and +4. The material was CD4+ T cells sorted from blood, obtained about 37 weeks after a stem cell transplant with posttransplant cyclophosphamide. The receptors were gathered from a male patient aged 25 to 39 who received an allogeneic stem cell transplant from a related donor, was CMV-positive, and had no GVHD. Some T cells may be the graft donor's.

Only one count was recorded for this clone. The J gene is TRBJ1-2, the V gene TRBV7-2; D is ambiguous. CDR3 size: 13 residues. V was trimmed by 3 bases and J by 5 bases, leaving 10 bases between them. CDR1 is SGHTA, CDR2 FQGNSA, per germline. CDR3 bases: TGTGCCAGCAGCTTGGGTCTGAGGTATGGCTACACCTTC. Translation gives CASSLGLRYGYTF.

There are a few counts of this clone. V usage is TRBV7-2 and J usage is TRBJ2-3; D may be TRBD2 (6 bases). This CDR3 comprises 14 residues. Germline values: CDR1 SGHTA, CDR2 FQGNSA. Trimming left V 6 bases short and J 0 bases short, with 10 bases between. The CDR3 bases are TGTGCCAGCAGGCCGGGACTGAGCACAGATACGCAGTATTTT. The encoded protein is CASRPGLSTDTQYF.

V and J are TRBV9 and TRBJ1-6, with D possibly being TRBD1 (6 bases). V lost 0 bases to trimming and J lost 10 bases, with 11 bases between them. Germline V gene data show CDR1 as SGDLS and CDR2 as YYNGEE. This CDR3 comprises 14 residues. The CDR3 nucleotides are TGTGCCAGCAGCGTAGTCCCAGGGGACTCACCCCTCCACTTT. It codes for CASSVVPGDSPLHF.

This clone appeared once. This chain joins TRBV11-2 and TRBJ1-4; D may be TRBD1 (6 bases). CDR3 length: 16 amino acids. CDR1 and CDR2 (germline): SGHAT, FQNNGV. V was shortened by 4 bases and J by 4 bases, with 16 bases between the two germline ends. DNA of the CDR3: TGTGCCAGCAGCTCGATTCCGGGACACCTTAATGAAAAACTGTTTTTT. This codes for CASSSIPGHLNEKLFF.

This clone was detected only once. This chain joins TRBV27 and TRBJ2-7, with 7 positions matching TRBD1. The J segment lost 1 base and the V segment lost 6 bases, leaving 6 bases of the junction unmatched. Germline V gene lookup returns CDR1 MNHEY and CDR2 SMNVEV (reference sequence). This CDR3 region has 14 residues. As DNA, the CDR3 is TGTGCCAGCAGATTCCGACAGGGTTCCTACGAGCAGTACTTC. It yields the protein CASRFRQGSYEQYF.